What follows are 7 T cell receptor beta chains derived from one specimen sequenced in a study of blood T cell repertoires in COVID-19. Sequencing used immunoSEQ multiplex PCR; TCRdb keeps in-frame clones, though not all of them. The sample consists of approximately 150,000 clones, around 85% of them appearing once. Material for sequencing was peripheral blood. These receptor sequences come from a man between 65 and 80 years old with acute or convalescent COVID-19.

This clone was seen just once. The rearrangement links TRBV2 to TRBJ2-5; a weak D match, TRBD2 (5 bases). Germline V lookup: CDR1 SNHLY, CDR2 FYNNEI. V lost 5 bases and J lost 3, with 13 bases in between. This CDR3 spans 14 amino acids. CDR3 coding DNA: TGTGCCAGCAGTTTGGACTGGGTGGAAGAGACCCAGTACTTC. Amino acid sequence: CASSLDWVEETQYF.

This clone is a singleton in its sample. V is TRBV27 and J is TRBJ1-4; no reliable D call. The V end lost 5 bases, the J end lost 6 bases, and 10 bases lay between the germline ends. CDR3 length: 13 amino acids. Germline CDR1 and CDR2: MNHEY and SMNVEV (reference sequence). Here the CDR3 DNA reads TGTGCCAGCAGTCCCTACAGAGATGAAAAACTGTTTTTT. It encodes CASSPYRDEKLFF.

V and J are TRBV5-6 and TRBJ2-3; 12 bases are a match to TRBD2. Unmatched junction bases numbered 7, after V lost 3 bases and J lost 2 bases. This CDR3 comprises 17 residues. Germline V gene sequence: CDR1 SGHDT, CDR2 YYEEEE. CDR3 loop: CASSSLLAGGFTDTQYF. CDR3 in DNA: TGTGCCAGCAGCTCATTACTAGCGGGAGGTTTCACAGATACGCAGTATTTT.

This rearrangement joins TRBV5-1 to TRBJ1-1; TRBD1 might be the D (5 bases). The length of the CDR3 is 13 residues. Germline V gene sequence: CDR1 SGHRS, CDR2 YFSETQ. V was cut by 4 bases and J by 2 bases, with 9 bases left in between. The CDR3 region is CASSQGTNTEAFF. The CDR3 DNA is TGCGCCAGCAGCCAGGGAACTAACACTGAAGCTTTCTTT.

The chain recombines TRBV19 with TRBJ2-5; D is possibly TRBD2 (6 bases). Per germline, CDR1 LNHDA and CDR2 SQIVND (reference sequence). The ends were cut back, 7 bases at V and 2 bases at J, with 20 bases in the middle. The CDR3 length is 16 residues. CDR3 in DNA: TGTGCCAGTAAGGGCGGTAGCGGATTTCCTCAAGAGACCCAGTACTTC. This gives the protein CASKGGSGFPQETQYF.

At least ten counts were recorded for this clone. At the DNA level, this CDR3 is encoded by other sequences in the same sample as well. This chain joins TRBV6-2 or TRBV6-3 and TRBJ2-7; possible D gene TRBD1, 5 bases. CDR1 and CDR2 (germline): MNHEY, SVGEGT. The V end lost 0 bases, the J end lost 1 base, and 7 bases lay between the germline ends. This CDR3 is 14 amino acids long. CDR3 sequence: CASSYSQGSYEQYF. The CDR3 DNA is TGTGCCAGCAGTTACTCGCAGGGATCCTACGAGCAGTACTTC.

The V gene is TRBV29-1, the J gene TRBJ2-7; weak D call: TRBD1 (5 bases). From germline, CDR1 is SQVTM and CDR2 ANQGSEA. CDR3 length: 15 amino acids. The ends were cut back, 4 bases at V and 1 base at J, with 17 bases in the middle. In nucleotides, the CDR3 is TGCAGCGTTGGTGGCCGGGCAGGGCTTTCCTACGAGCAGTACTTC. Its translation: CSVGGRAGLSYEQYF.